The 3 T cell receptor beta chains in this list originate from one sample, sequenced in a study of molecular identifiers for immune sequencing clone quantification. A single record per CDR3 protein comes from TCRdb applying MiXCR to the PCR reads. The data contain more than 450,000 distinct CDR3 sequences, over 20% of them singletons. The sequenced material came from naive CD8+ T cells from blood, with Jurkat cell RNA spiked in. The subset denotes: FACS-sorted CD8+CD4-CCR7+CD45RA+ naive T cells. The receptors stem from a human donor in good health. Some libraries in this study had Jurkat cell RNA spiked in.

This clonotype has more than one count but fewer than ten. The V call is TRBV20-1, the J call TRBJ2-7; TRBD2 agrees at 14 bases. The ends lost 5 bases at V and 0 bases at J; junction bases unmatched: 6. The germline gives CDR1 DFQATT, CDR2 SNEGSKA (reference sequence). The CDR3 length is 16 residues. The CDR3 is CSAEGLAGVNSYEQYF. For the CDR3, the DNA is TGCAGTGCTGAGGGACTAGCGGGAGTCAACTCCTACGAGCAGTACTTC.

This clonotype showed up many times. This sequence joins TRBV7-6 and TRBJ2-7; 8 bases line up with TRBD2. J was trimmed by 0 bases and V by 2 bases; bases with no gene match: 3. Germline CDR1 is SGHVS and CDR2 is FNYEAQ. This CDR3 spans 15 amino acids. The CDR3 DNA reads as TGTGCCAGCAGCTTAAACAGCGGGGGCTCCTACGAGCAGTACTTC. Protein product: CASSLNSGGSYEQYF.

The CDR3 coding sequence is TGTGCCAGCAGCCTAGAGCAGGGTCGGGAGCAGTACTTC. Its protein is CASSLEQGREQYF. The V call is TRBV7-9, the J call TRBJ2-7; D may be TRBD1 (5 bases). This CDR3 has 13 residues. Germline-derived CDR1 and CDR2 are SEHNR and FQNEAQ (reference sequence). V was pared by 5 bases and J by 7 bases, with 15 bases between.